The rows below give T cell receptor beta chains drawn from one sample of a study of cytomegalovirus exposure and HLA in healthy donors. Generated by immunoSEQ multiplex PCR, the TCRdb table keeps only in-frame clones and is missing some. Among hundreds of thousands of clones listed, more than 75% were seen once. Sequenced sample: PBMCs. These receptors came from a male donor in good health and CMV-seronegative. Both conserved end residues are part of each CDR3. Fields, in order: clone size, J gene, V gene, D gene, CDR3 DNA, CDR3 protein. The D gene is left open where the match is weak. Some rows have no size entry. The others give once, few or many, or a class for an expanded clone.

abundance: .
j_gene: TRBJ2-3
v_gene: TRBV7-3
d_gene: TRBD2
CDR3nt: TGTGCCAGCAGCAACGGACTAGCGGGTCACTATACGCAGTATTTT
CDR3aa: CASSNGLAGHYTQYF

abundance: .
j_gene: TRBJ1-3
v_gene: TRBV29-1
d_gene: .
CDR3nt: TGCAGCGTTCCCACCGGGGGGGCGGGAAACACCATATATTTT
CDR3aa: CSVPTGGAGNTIYF

abundance: .
j_gene: TRBJ2-1
v_gene: TRBV6-5
d_gene: TRBD1
CDR3nt: TGTGCCAGCAGTTATCCCGGACAGGTTAAGTTCTTC
CDR3aa: CASSYPGQVKFF

abundance: .
j_gene: TRBJ2-3
v_gene: TRBV6-5
d_gene: .
CDR3nt: TGTGCCAGCAGCCCAACTAGTTCAGATACGCAGTATTTT
CDR3aa: CASSPTSSDTQYF

abundance: .
j_gene: TRBJ2-1
v_gene: TRBV5-1
d_gene: .
CDR3nt: TGCGCCAGCAGCTTGACGGACAATGAGCAGTTCTTC
CDR3aa: CASSLTDNEQFF

abundance: .
j_gene: TRBJ2-2
v_gene: TRBV7-2
d_gene: TRBD2
CDR3nt: TGTGCCAGCCAACCGGGACTAACGAACACCGGGGAGCTGTTTTTT
CDR3aa: CASQPGLTNTGELFF

abundance: .
j_gene: TRBJ2-1
v_gene: TRBV7-8
d_gene: TRBD2
CDR3nt: TGTGCCAGCAGTTTCCAGCCTAGCGGCTATAATGAGCAGTTCTTC
CDR3aa: CASSFQPSGYNEQFF

abundance: once
j_gene: TRBJ2-2
v_gene: TRBV7-7
d_gene: .
CDR3nt: TGTGCTAGCAGCTTAGCATTAGACACCGGGGAGCTGTTTTTT
CDR3aa: CASSLALDTGELFF

abundance: .
j_gene: TRBJ2-7
v_gene: TRBV15
d_gene: TRBD2
CDR3nt: TGTGCCACCAGCAGAGCCCGGACTAGCGGGACCCTATTCGAGCAGTACTTC
CDR3aa: CATSRARTSGTLFEQYF

abundance: .
j_gene: TRBJ1-4
v_gene: TRBV27
d_gene: TRBD1
CDR3nt: TGTGCCAGCAGTGGTATCGGAGACAGGGTTCTCACTAATGAAAAACTGTTTTTT
CDR3aa: CASSGIGDRVLTNEKLFF

abundance: few
j_gene: TRBJ2-7
v_gene: TRBV6-1
d_gene: TRBD1
CDR3nt: TGTGCCAGCAGCCGGGACAGAGCCTCCTACGAGCAGTACTTC
CDR3aa: CASSRDRASYEQYF

abundance: .
j_gene: TRBJ2-7
v_gene: TRBV7-3
d_gene: TRBD1
CDR3nt: TGTGCCAGCAGCGAAGGGACAGGACCCTACGAGCAGTACTTC
CDR3aa: CASSEGTGPYEQYF

abundance: .
j_gene: TRBJ2-1
v_gene: TRBV28
d_gene: TRBD2
CDR3nt: TGTGCCAGCAGTTTAACGGCGGGAGGAACCAATGAGCAGTTCTTC
CDR3aa: CASSLTAGGTNEQFF

abundance: .
j_gene: TRBJ2-7
v_gene: TRBV6-1
d_gene: .
CDR3nt: TGTGCCAGCTTAAGGGGCTACGAGCAGTACTTC
CDR3aa: CASLRGYEQYF

abundance: .
j_gene: TRBJ2-7
v_gene: TRBV2
d_gene: .
CDR3nt: TGTGCCAGCGGCGGGGCTCCACCCTCCTACGAGCAGTACTTC
CDR3aa: CASGGAPPSYEQYF

abundance: .
j_gene: TRBJ2-7
v_gene: TRBV28
d_gene: .
CDR3nt: TGTGCCAGCACTATCACCGGGATCGGCTACGAGCAGTACTTC
CDR3aa: CASTITGIGYEQYF

abundance: .
j_gene: TRBJ1-1
v_gene: TRBV27
d_gene: TRBD1
CDR3nt: TGTGCCAGCAGCCGTCCGGGACAGCAAGGGACTGAAGCTTTCTTT
CDR3aa: CASSRPGQQGTEAFF

abundance: .
j_gene: TRBJ2-2
v_gene: TRBV6-5
d_gene: TRBD1
CDR3nt: TGTGCCAGCAGTGACGGGACAGGGGCCGGGGAGCTGTTTTTT
CDR3aa: CASSDGTGAGELFF

abundance: .
j_gene: TRBJ2-7
v_gene: TRBV11-2
d_gene: TRBD2
CDR3nt: TGTGCCACCTCCCAGGGGGGGACTAGCGGGTACGAGCAGTACTTC
CDR3aa: CATSQGGTSGYEQYF

abundance: .
j_gene: TRBJ2-7
v_gene: TRBV7-9
d_gene: TRBD2
CDR3nt: TGTGCCAGCAGCTTAATAGCGGGAGGGCTAAACGAGCAGTACTTC
CDR3aa: CASSLIAGGLNEQYF

abundance: .
j_gene: TRBJ1-1
v_gene: TRBV19
d_gene: .
CDR3nt: TGTGCCAGTAGTCCTGACAGCGGGGGTGCTGAAGCTTTCTTT
CDR3aa: CASSPDSGGAEAFF

abundance: .
j_gene: TRBJ1-2
v_gene: TRBV20-1
d_gene: .
CDR3nt: TGCAGTGCTATTGCCAGAAATGGCTACACCTTC
CDR3aa: CSAIARNGYTF

abundance: .
j_gene: TRBJ2-1
v_gene: TRBV19
d_gene: .
CDR3nt: TGTGCCAGTAGTATAGCCGGCAGGGAGCAGTTCTTC
CDR3aa: CASSIAGREQFF

abundance: .
j_gene: TRBJ2-7
v_gene: TRBV6-1
d_gene: .
CDR3nt: TGTGCCAGCGTCACGACACTTGCCTACGAGCAGTACTTC
CDR3aa: CASVTTLAYEQYF

abundance: .
j_gene: TRBJ2-5
v_gene: TRBV6-6
d_gene: TRBD1
CDR3nt: TGTGCCAGCAGGAGACAGGGAAACCAAGAGACCCAGTACTTC
CDR3aa: CASRRQGNQETQYF

abundance: .
j_gene: TRBJ2-1
v_gene: TRBV16
d_gene: .
CDR3nt: TGTGCCAGCAGCCAATCTCAGGCAGGTCCGACAGAGCAGTTCTTC
CDR3aa: CASSQSQAGPTEQFF